Listed here is a single T cell receptor (beta chain). The sample comes from a study of CD8 T cells in Susac syndrome. RNA in amounts of roughly 0.5 to 1 ug was reverse transcribed with random hexamers. With immunoSEQ multiplex PCR, TCR beta CDR3 was amplified across 54 Vbeta and 13 Jbeta. Via MiXCR, TCRdb re-called the immunoSEQ multiplex PCR reads, giving one row per CDR3 protein. Found here are 70,000 to 75,000 distinct CDR3 sequences, 93% of them singletons; the top ten hold roughly 0.16%. TEMRA cells were FACS-enriched, unlike CD8+ and CD4+ T cells, which were negatively isolated. V lost 0 bases to trimming and J lost 4 bases; unmatched junction nucleotides: 7. The CDR3 covers 17 residues. Germline CDR1 is DFQATT and CDR2 is SNEGSKA (reference sequence).

This sequence originates from a human donor with Susac syndrome. V gene TRBV20-1 combines with J gene TRBJ2-1; 12 positions agree with TRBD2. Sequenced: CD4+ T cells from PBMCs. CDR3 nucleotides: TGCAGTGCTAGAGATCCTAGCGGGGGGGCAGTTTACAATGAGCAGTTCTTC. Translation gives CSARDPSGGAVYNEQFF.